One sample yielded the 18 T cell receptor beta chains listed below, sequenced in a study of spatial heterogeneity in lung cancer. The sample's time point: blood at routine non-recurrence follow-up after resection. TCRdb fed the 5' RACE reads into MiXCR, producing one record per CDR3 protein. The sample includes 40,000 to 50,000 distinct CDR3 sequences, over 9.5% of them seen just once. Sequenced here: PBMCs, sampled at follow-up. These TCRs come from a female donor with early-stage non-small cell lung cancer.

V is TRBV2 and J is TRBJ2-7; D remains ambiguous. Germline V gene sequence: CDR1 SNHLY, CDR2 FYNNEI. The CDR3 runs to 11 residues. V was clipped by 4 bases and J by 5 bases, with 6 bases between them. For the CDR3, the DNA is TGTGCCAGCAGTGTTTACCACGAGCAGTACTTC. This codes for CASSVYHEQYF. Supplemented by reference TRBV2 and TRBJ2-7, the full variable domain reads EPEVTQTPSHQVTQMGQEVILRCVPISNHLYFYWYRQILGQKVEFLVSFYNNEISEKSEIFDDQFSVERPDGSNFTLKIRSTKLEDSAMYFCASSVYHEQYFGPGTRLTVT.

This clonotype was seen repeatedly, ten times or more. The V call is TRBV20-1, the J call TRBJ2-5, with 12 positions matching TRBD1. The germline V gene encodes CDR1 DFQATT and CDR2 SNEGSKA (reference sequence). This CDR3 contains 14 residues. With V trimmed by 6 bases and J by 4 bases, 6 bases remained unmatched. CDR3 region: CSAPGQGARETQYF. CDR3 sequence (DNA): TGCAGTGCCCCGGGACAGGGGGCGAGAGAGACCCAGTACTTC.

This clonotype was detected a few times. This chain joins TRBV29-1 and TRBJ1-5; 7 bases are a match to TRBD1. Looked up from germline, CDR1 is SQVTM and CDR2 is ANQGSEA. J gave up 4 bases and V 8 bases, and 11 bases lay outside the gene matches. The length of the CDR3 is 14 residues. This CDR3 reads CSTATGMGNQPQHF. The CDR3 nucleotides are TGCAGCACCGCGACAGGGATGGGGAATCAGCCCCAGCATTTT.

The V call is TRBV20-1, the J call TRBJ2-1; 12 bases agree with TRBD2. CDR3 length: 15 amino acids. J lost 4 bases, V lost 5 bases, and 6 bases had no gene match. Germline lookup yields CDR1 DFQATT and CDR2 SNEGSKA (reference sequence). CDR3 loop: CSAPRTSGVYNEQFF. In DNA, the CDR3 is TGCAGTGCTCCTCGGACTAGCGGGGTGTACAATGAGCAGTTCTTC.

This clonotype was counted ten times or more. J is TRBJ1-6 and V is TRBV12-3 or TRBV12-4; perhaps TRBD1 as D (6 bases). Trimming cost V 3 bases and J 8 bases, with 14 bases left between them. The CDR3 has 15 residues. The CDR3 here is CASSFGGSGDSPLHF. CDR3 in DNA: TGTGCCAGCAGTTTTGGGGGCTCGGGGGATTCACCCCTCCACTTT.

The table lists this clonotype with many counts. The chain links TRBV19 to TRBJ1-2, with 7 bases aligning to TRBD1. This CDR3 comprises 13 residues. Trimming removed 6 bases from V and 6 bases from J; junction bases left unmatched: 7. From germline, CDR1 is LNHDA and CDR2 SQIVND (reference sequence). For the CDR3, the DNA is TGTGCCAGTAGCCAGGACAGGACTGATGGCTACACCTTC. Amino acid sequence: CASSQDRTDGYTF.

This clonotype was counted many times. This rearrangement joins TRBV28 to TRBJ2-3, with TRBD2 matching over 8 bases. The CDR3 runs to 15 residues. V gave up 6 bases and J gave up 3 bases; unmatched junction bases: 8. Per germline, CDR1 MDHEN and CDR2 SYDVKM. The CDR3 loop is CASSPGGPATDTQYF. CDR3 sequence (DNA): TGTGCCAGCAGCCCGGGGGGGCCTGCAACAGATACGCAGTATTTT. Full variable domain (missing parts from reference TRBV28 and TRBJ2-3): DVKVTQSSRYLVKRTGEKVFLECVQDMDHENMFWYRQDPGLGLRLIYFSYDVKMKEKGDIPEGYSVSREKKERFSLILESASTNQTSMYLCASSPGGPATDTQYFGPGTRLTVL.

This clonotype has ten or more counts. The chain couples TRBV20-1 to TRBJ2-7; 7 bases fit TRBD2. This CDR3 comprises 14 residues. Germline V gene sequence: CDR1 DFQATT, CDR2 SNEGSKA (reference sequence). Germline trimming cut 6 bases from V and 3 bases from J; bases unmatched to any gene: 11. The CDR3 spells CSASGTPRDYEQYF. CDR3 sequence (DNA): TGCAGTGCCAGCGGGACTCCCAGGGACTACGAGCAGTACTTC.

The CDR3 DNA reads as TGTGCCGTGATCCGCAGACGGACCCAGTACTTC. Its translation is CAVIRRRTQYF. The rearrangement links TRBV30 to TRBJ2-5, with D unclear. Trimming took 8 bases from V and 7 from J, leaving 14 bases between them. This CDR3 spans 11 amino acids. Germline-derived CDR1 and CDR2 are GTSNPN and SVGIG (reference sequence).

Notes on this clonotype: This clone may be a read error of a much larger clone one base away. V is TRBV7-2 and J is TRBJ2-3; 8 bases are shared with TRBD1. The junction had 8 bases not matched to a gene; V was cut back by 5 bases and J by 1 base. CDR1 and CDR2 from the germline V gene are SGHTA and FQGNSA. The CDR3 spans 16 residues. The CDR3 here is CASSQAGGGGTDTQYF. CDR3 coding DNA: TGTGCCAGCAGCCAAGCAGGGGGCGGAGGCACAGATACGCAGTATTTT.

This rearrangement joins TRBV20-1 to TRBJ1-5, with TRBD1 matching over 8 bases. The germline gives CDR1 DFQATT, CDR2 SNEGSKA (reference sequence). Unmatched junction bases numbered 11, after V lost 7 bases and J lost 6 bases. CDR3 length equals 14 residues. The CDR3, as DNA: TGCAGTGGTCAGGCCGGACAGGGTGGTCAGCCCCAGCATTTT. Translation gives CSGQAGQGGQPQHF.

The DNA of the CDR3 is TGTGCCAGCAGTACCGCGGGACCCCAGCATTTT. It specifies CASSTAGPQHF. This chain joins TRBV6-2 or TRBV6-3 and TRBJ1-5; no definite D call. This CDR3 has 11 residues. Trimming left V 5 bases short and J 10 bases short, with 9 bases between. Germline CDR1 reads MNHEY; CDR2 reads SVGEGT.

The table lists this clonotype with a few counts. The V call is TRBV7-2, the J call TRBJ2-6; D is unclear. V lost 1 base to trimming and J lost 3 bases, with 1 base between them. The CDR3 is 13 residues long. Germline lookup yields CDR1 SGHTA and CDR2 FQGNSA. The CDR3 sequence is CASSLVGANVLTF. The CDR3 coding sequence is TGTGCCAGCAGCTTAGTTGGGGCCAACGTCCTGACTTTC.

This clonotype turned up a few times. This rearrangement joins TRBV2 to TRBJ2-3; 8 bases align to TRBD1. Germline V gene lookup returns CDR1 SNHLY and CDR2 FYNNEI. With V trimmed by 6 bases and J by 2 bases, 7 bases remained unmatched. The length of the CDR3 is 15 residues. This chain's CDR3 is CASSVGQGNTDTQYF. In nucleotides, the CDR3 is TGTGCCAGCAGCGTCGGACAGGGAAACACAGATACGCAGTATTTT.

The gene calls are TRBV28 and TRBJ1-3; the D gene is possibly TRBD1 (5 bases). V was pared by 2 bases and J by 3 bases, with 11 bases between. The CDR3 consists of 15 residues. Germline V gives CDR1 MDHEN, CDR2 SYDVKM. CDR3 sequence (DNA): TGTGCCAGCAGTTTACCGCAGGGATTTGGAAACACCATATATTTT. Its translation: CASSLPQGFGNTIYF.

This clonotype occurred a few times. The V gene is TRBV5-1, the J gene TRBJ2-7; no firm D call. Trimming stripped 4 bases from V and 3 bases from J, with 14 bases between. Per the germline V gene, CDR1 is SGHRS and CDR2 is YFSETQ. The CDR3 length is 14 residues. The CDR3 reads CASSHLSENYEQYF. The CDR3 DNA reads as TGCGCCAGCAGCCATCTGTCGGAGAACTACGAGCAGTACTTC.

V is TRBV28 and J is TRBJ2-7; D is unclear. The germline V gene has CDR1 MDHEN and CDR2 SYDVKM. Trimming cost V 3 bases and J 5 bases, with 5 bases left between them. The CDR3 loop spans 11 amino acids. CDR3 sequence: CASSFSNEQYF. In DNA form, the CDR3 reads TGTGCCAGCAGTTTTAGCAACGAGCAGTACTTC.

The chain recombines TRBV20-1 with TRBJ2-3; D is perhaps TRBD2 (6 bases). The length of the CDR3 is 15 residues. Germline V gene lookup returns CDR1 DFQATT and CDR2 SNEGSKA (reference sequence). Trimming pared 0 bases from V and 6 bases from J, leaving 16 bases between. The CDR3, as DNA: TGCAGTGCTAGAGATCACGGCGGGGCGGGGGATACGCAGTATTTT. Amino acid sequence: CSARDHGGAGDTQYF.